The rows below give T cell receptor beta chains drawn from one sample of a study of spatial heterogeneity in lung cancer. TCRdb used MiXCR to reprocess the 5' RACE reads, holding one entry per CDR3 protein. This sample carries roughly 45,000 distinct CDR3 sequences, roughly 20% of them seen once, and the ten largest clones take under 8.5%. Material: PBMCs, obtained at follow-up. All receptors derive from a female donor with early-stage non-small cell lung cancer. Each CDR3 is given with its conserved first and last residue. The D gene is left open where the match is weak. Part of the rows lack a size; the others show once, few, many or a class for expanded clones.

J: TRBJ2-1
D: TRBD2
V: TRBV29-1
size: many
CDR3: CSVEWREAEQFF
DNA: TGCAGCGTTGAATGGCGGGAGGCTGAGCAGTTCTTC

J: TRBJ2-2
D: .
V: TRBV5-5
size: many
CDR3: CASSQAGTTGELFF
DNA: TGTGCCAGCAGCCAAGCGGGTACCACCGGGGAGCTGTTTTTT

J: TRBJ1-2
D: .
V: TRBV3-1
size: .
CDR3: CASSLRGERGYTF
DNA: TGTGCCAGCAGCCTGCGAGGGGAGCGAGGCTACACCTTC

J: TRBJ2-3
D: .
V: TRBV24-1
size: .
CDR3: CATGVGGNTDTQYF
DNA: TGTGCCACCGGGGTGGGGGGTAACACAGATACGCAGTATTTT

J: TRBJ2-3
D: TRBD2
V: TRBV7-2
size: .
CDR3: CASMLDSGRSDTQYF
DNA: TGTGCCAGCATGCTAGATAGCGGGAGATCAGATACGCAGTATTTT

J: TRBJ1-3
D: TRBD1
V: TRBV5-1
size: few
CDR3: CASSGGQGNGNTIYF
DNA: TGCGCCAGCAGCGGGGGACAGGGAAATGGAAACACCATATATTTT

J: TRBJ1-2
D: .
V: TRBV9
size: .
CDR3: CASTQGGLPYGYTF
DNA: TGTGCCAGCACCCAAGGGGGGCTCCCCTATGGCTACACCTTC

J: TRBJ2-6
D: TRBD2
V: TRBV5-8
size: .
CDR3: CASSPGLTSSGANVLTF
DNA: TGTGCCAGCAGCCCGGGACTAACGAGCTCTGGGGCCAACGTCCTGACTTTC

J: TRBJ2-3
D: .
V: TRBV7-3
size: .
CDR3: CASSAGPTSTDTQYF
DNA: TGTGCCAGCAGCGCGGGGCCAACTAGCACAGATACGCAGTATTTT

J: TRBJ1-4
D: .
V: TRBV7-9
size: .
CDR3: CASSFVPAVNEKLFF
DNA: TGTGCCAGCAGCTTCGTACCTGCGGTTAATGAAAAACTGTTTTTT

J: TRBJ1-3
D: .
V: TRBV3-1
size: many
CDR3: CASSQAPAESGNTIYF
DNA: TGTGCCAGCAGCCAAGCTCCTGCGGAATCTGGAAACACCATATATTTT

J: TRBJ2-3
D: TRBD2
V: TRBV11-2
size: .
CDR3: CASSLSGGARDTQYF
DNA: TGTGCCAGCAGCTTGAGCGGGGGGGCAAGGGATACGCAGTATTTT

J: TRBJ1-1
D: .
V: TRBV7-9
size: .
CDR3: CASSLVGEEAFF
DNA: TGTGCCAGCAGCTTAGTGGGAGAAGAAGCTTTCTTT

J: TRBJ2-1
D: .
V: TRBV20-1
size: .
CDR3: CSGGGPYNEQFF
DNA: TGCAGTGGGGGCGGGCCCTACAATGAGCAGTTCTTC

J: TRBJ2-1
D: .
V: TRBV7-9
size: .
CDR3: CASSGLWTKGVYEQFF
DNA: TGTGCCAGCAGCGGGTTGTGGACAAAAGGGGTCTATGAGCAGTTCTTC

J: TRBJ2-1
D: TRBD2
V: TRBV29-1
size: few
CDR3: CSALAGDSNEQFF
DNA: TGCAGCGCTCTAGCGGGGGACTCCAATGAGCAGTTCTTC

J: TRBJ2-3
D: .
V: TRBV2
size: .
CDR3: CASSEGAGADTQYF
DNA: TGTGCCAGCAGTGAAGGGGCTGGGGCAGATACGCAGTATTTT

J: TRBJ1-1
D: .
V: TRBV9
size: many
CDR3: CASSVRAYTEAFF
DNA: TGTGCCAGCAGCGTAAGGGCTTACACTGAAGCTTTCTTT

J: TRBJ2-2
D: TRBD2
V: TRBV7-8
size: many
CDR3: CASSWGLAGTELFF
DNA: TGTGCCAGCAGCTGGGGACTAGCGGGGACGGAGCTGTTTTTT

J: TRBJ2-1
D: TRBD2
V: TRBV18
size: .
CDR3: CASSGLAGGHEQFF
DNA: TGTGCCAGCTCCGGACTAGCGGGAGGGCATGAGCAGTTCTTC

J: TRBJ2-2
D: .
V: TRBV12-3/TRBV12-4
size: few
CDR3: CASRQGTGELFF
DNA: TGTGCCAGCAGGCAAGGGACCGGGGAGCTGTTTTTT

J: TRBJ2-2
D: .
V: TRBV7-3
size: few
CDR3: CASSPSAINTGELFF
DNA: TGTGCCAGCAGCCCTAGCGCGATTAACACCGGGGAGCTGTTTTTT

J: TRBJ2-2
D: .
V: TRBV3-1
size: .
CDR3: CASSQEYRLINTGELFF
DNA: TGTGCCAGCAGCCAAGAATACCGACTCATAAACACCGGGGAGCTGTTTTTT

J: TRBJ2-7
D: TRBD2
V: TRBV9
size: few
CDR3: CASSTTSGSNEQYF
DNA: TGTGCCAGCAGCACTACTAGCGGGAGCAACGAGCAGTACTTC